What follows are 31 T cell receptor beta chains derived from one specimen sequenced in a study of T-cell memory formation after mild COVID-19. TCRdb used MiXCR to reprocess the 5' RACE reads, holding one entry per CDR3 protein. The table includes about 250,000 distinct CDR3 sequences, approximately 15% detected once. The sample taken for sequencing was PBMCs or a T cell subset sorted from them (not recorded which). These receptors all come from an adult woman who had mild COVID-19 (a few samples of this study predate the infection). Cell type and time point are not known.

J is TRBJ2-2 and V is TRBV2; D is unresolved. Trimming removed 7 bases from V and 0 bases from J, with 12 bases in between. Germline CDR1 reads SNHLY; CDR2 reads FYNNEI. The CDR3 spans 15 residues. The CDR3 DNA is TGTGCCAGCAAAAATGCAGGAACGAACACCGGGGAGCTGTTTTTT. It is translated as CASKNAGTNTGELFF.

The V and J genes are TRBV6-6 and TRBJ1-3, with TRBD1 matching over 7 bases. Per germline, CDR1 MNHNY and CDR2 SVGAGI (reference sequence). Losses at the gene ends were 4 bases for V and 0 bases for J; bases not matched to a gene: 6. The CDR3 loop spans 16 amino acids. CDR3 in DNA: TGTGCCAGCAGTTCGTACCGGGACAGCTCTGGAAACACCATATATTTT. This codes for CASSSYRDSSGNTIYF.

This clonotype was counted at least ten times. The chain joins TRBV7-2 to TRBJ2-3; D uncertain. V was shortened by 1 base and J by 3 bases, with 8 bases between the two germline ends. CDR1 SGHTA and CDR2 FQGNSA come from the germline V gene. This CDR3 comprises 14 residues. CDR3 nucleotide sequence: TGTGCCAGCAGCTTAGGGCTAGGGACAGATACGCAGTATTTT. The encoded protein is CASSLGLGTDTQYF.

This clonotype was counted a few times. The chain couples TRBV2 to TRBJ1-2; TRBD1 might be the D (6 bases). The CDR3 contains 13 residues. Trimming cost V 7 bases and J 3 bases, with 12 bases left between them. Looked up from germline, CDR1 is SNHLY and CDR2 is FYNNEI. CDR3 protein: CASIGQLDYGYTF. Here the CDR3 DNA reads TGTGCCAGCATAGGACAGCTAGACTATGGCTACACCTTC. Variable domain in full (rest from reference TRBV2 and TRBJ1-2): EPEVTQTPSHQVTQMGQEVILRCVPISNHLYFYWYRQILGQKVEFLVSFYNNEISEKSEIFDDQFSVERPDGSNFTLKIRSTKLEDSAMYFCASIGQLDYGYTFGSGTRLTVV.

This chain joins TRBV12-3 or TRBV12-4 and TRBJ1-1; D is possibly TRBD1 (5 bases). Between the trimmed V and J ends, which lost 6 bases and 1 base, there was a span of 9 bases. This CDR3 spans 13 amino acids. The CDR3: CASRRGRNTEAFF. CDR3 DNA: TGTGCCAGCAGAAGGGGTAGGAACACTGAAGCTTTCTTT.

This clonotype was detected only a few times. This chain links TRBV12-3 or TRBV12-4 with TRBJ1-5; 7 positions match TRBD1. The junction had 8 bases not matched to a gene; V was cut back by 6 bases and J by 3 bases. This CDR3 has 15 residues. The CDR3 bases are TGTGCCAGCAGCCCTCGACAGGGCGTCAATCAGCCCCAGCATTTT. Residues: CASSPRQGVNQPQHF.

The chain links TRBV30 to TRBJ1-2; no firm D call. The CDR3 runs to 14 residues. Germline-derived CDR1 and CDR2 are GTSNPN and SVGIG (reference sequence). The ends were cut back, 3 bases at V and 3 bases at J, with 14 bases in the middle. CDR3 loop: CAWRGQTLYYGYTF. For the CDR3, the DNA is TGTGCCTGGAGAGGCCAGACTCTCTACTATGGCTACACCTTC.

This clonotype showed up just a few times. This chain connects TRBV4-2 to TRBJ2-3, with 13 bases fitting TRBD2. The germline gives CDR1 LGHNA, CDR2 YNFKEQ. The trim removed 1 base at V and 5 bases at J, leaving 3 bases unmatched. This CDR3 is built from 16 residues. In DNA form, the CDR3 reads TGTGCCAGCAGCCAAGGACTAGCGGGGGGCCGAGATACGCAGTATTTT. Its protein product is CASSQGLAGGRDTQYF.

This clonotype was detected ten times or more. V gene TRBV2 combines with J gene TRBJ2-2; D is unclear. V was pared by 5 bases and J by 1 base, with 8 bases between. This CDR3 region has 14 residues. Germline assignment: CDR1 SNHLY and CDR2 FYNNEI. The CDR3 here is CASSPGRNTGELFF. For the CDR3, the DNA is TGTGCCAGCAGTCCCGGACGGAACACCGGGGAGCTGTTTTTT.

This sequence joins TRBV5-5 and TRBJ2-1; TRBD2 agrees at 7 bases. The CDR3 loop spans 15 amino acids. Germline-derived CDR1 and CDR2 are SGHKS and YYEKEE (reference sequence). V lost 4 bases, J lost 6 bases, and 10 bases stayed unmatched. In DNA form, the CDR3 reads TGTGCCAGCAGCCCCATCGAGGGCGGGGGCAATGAGCAGTTCTTC. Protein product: CASSPIEGGGNEQFF.

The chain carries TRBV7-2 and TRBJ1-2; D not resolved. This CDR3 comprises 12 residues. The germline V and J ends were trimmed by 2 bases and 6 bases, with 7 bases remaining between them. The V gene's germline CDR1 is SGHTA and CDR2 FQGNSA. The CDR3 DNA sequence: TGTGCCAGCAGCTTAATGAGTCATGGCTACACCTTC. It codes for CASSLMSHGYTF.

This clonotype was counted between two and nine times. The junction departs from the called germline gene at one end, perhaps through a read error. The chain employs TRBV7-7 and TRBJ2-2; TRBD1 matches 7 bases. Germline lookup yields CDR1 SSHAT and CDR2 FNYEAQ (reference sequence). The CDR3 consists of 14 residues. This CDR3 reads CASSSRTGTGELFF. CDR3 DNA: TGTGCTAGCAGTTCGAGGACAGGCACCGGGGAGCTGTTTTTT.

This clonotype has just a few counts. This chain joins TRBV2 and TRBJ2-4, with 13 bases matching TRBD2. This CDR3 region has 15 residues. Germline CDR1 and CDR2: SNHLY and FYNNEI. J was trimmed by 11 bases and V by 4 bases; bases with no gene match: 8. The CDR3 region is CASSAQLAGGPLQYF. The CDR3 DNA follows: TGTGCCAGCAGTGCCCAACTAGCGGGGGGGCCGCTTCAGTACTTC.

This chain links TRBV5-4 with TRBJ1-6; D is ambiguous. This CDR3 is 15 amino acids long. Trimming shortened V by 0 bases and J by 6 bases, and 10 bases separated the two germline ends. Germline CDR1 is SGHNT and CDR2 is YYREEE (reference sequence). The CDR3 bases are TGTGCCAGCAGCTTGGGTGGGAGTTTTAATTCACCCCTCCACTTT. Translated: CASSLGGSFNSPLHF.

This CDR3 is CASREGGKETQYF. The DNA of the CDR3 is TGTGCCTCGCGGGAGGGAGGGAAAGAGACCCAGTACTTC. The chain has TRBV28 and TRBJ2-5, with 9 bases lining up with TRBD2. CDR3 length equals 13 residues. Germline V gene sequence: CDR1 MDHEN, CDR2 SYDVKM. J lost 3 bases, V lost 11 bases, and 7 bases had no gene match.

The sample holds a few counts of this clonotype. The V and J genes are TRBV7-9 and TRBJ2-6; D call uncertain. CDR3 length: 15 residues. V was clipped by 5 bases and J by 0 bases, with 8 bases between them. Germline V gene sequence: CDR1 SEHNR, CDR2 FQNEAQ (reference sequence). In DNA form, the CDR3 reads TGTGCCAGCAGCCCACATATCTCTGGGGCCAACGTCCTGACTTTC. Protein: CASSPHISGANVLTF. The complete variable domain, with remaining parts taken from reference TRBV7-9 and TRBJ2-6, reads DTGVSQNPRHKITKRGQNVTFRCDPISEHNRLYWYRQTLGQGPEFLTYFQNEAQLEKSRLLSDRFSAERPKGSFSTLEIQRTEQGDSAMYLCASSPHISGANVLTFGAGSRLTVL.

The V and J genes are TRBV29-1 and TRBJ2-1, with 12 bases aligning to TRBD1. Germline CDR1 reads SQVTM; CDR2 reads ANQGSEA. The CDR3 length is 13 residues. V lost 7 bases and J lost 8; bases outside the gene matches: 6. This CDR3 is CSGGDRGPYEQFF. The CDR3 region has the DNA TGCAGCGGGGGGGACAGGGGGCCCTATGAGCAGTTCTTC.

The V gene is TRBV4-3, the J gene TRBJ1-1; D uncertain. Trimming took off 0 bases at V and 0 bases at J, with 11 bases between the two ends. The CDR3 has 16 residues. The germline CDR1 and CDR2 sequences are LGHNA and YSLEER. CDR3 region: CASSQESGVLNTEAFF. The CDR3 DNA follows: TGCGCCAGCAGCCAAGAGTCCGGAGTCTTGAACACTGAAGCTTTCTTT.

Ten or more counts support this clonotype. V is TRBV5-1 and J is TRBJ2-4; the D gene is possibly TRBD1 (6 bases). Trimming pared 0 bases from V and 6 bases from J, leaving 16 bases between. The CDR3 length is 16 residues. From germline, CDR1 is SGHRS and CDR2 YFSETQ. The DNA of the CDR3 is TGCGCCAGCAGCTTGGACCCACAGGGCTCGTCAAACATTCAGTACTTC. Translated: CASSLDPQGSSNIQYF.

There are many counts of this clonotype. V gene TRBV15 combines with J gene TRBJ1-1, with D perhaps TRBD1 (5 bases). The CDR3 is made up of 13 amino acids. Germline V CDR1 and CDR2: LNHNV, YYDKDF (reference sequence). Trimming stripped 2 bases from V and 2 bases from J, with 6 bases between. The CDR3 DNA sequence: TGTGCCACCAGCAGACAGGGAAACACTGAAGCTTTCTTT. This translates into CATSRQGNTEAFF.

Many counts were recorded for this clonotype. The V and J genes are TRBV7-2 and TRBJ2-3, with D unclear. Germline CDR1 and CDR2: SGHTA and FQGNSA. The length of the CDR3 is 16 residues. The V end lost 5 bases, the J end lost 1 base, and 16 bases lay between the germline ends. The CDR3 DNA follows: TGTGCCAGCAGCCCGAACACCCTCCCTGGCACAGATACGCAGTATTTT. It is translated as CASSPNTLPGTDTQYF.

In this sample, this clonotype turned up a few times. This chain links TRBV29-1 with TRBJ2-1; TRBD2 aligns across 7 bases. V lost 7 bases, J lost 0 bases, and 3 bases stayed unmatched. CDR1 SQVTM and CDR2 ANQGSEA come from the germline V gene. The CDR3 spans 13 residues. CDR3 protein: CSARTSSYNEQFF. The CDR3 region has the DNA TGCAGCGCACGGACTAGCTCCTACAATGAGCAGTTCTTC.

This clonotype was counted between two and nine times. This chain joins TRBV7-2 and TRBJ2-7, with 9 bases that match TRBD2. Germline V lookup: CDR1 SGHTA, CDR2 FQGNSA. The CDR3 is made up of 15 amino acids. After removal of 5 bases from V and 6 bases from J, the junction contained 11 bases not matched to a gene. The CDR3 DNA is TGTGCCAGCAGCCGGGGACTAGCCCCGGCGGGCGAGCAGTACTTC. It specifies CASSRGLAPAGEQYF. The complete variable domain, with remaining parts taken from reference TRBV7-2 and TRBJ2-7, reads GAGVSQSPSNKVTEKGKDVELRCDPISGHTALYWYRQSLGQGLEFLIYFQGNSAPDKSGLPSDRFSAERTGGSVSTLTIQRTQQEDSAVYLCASSRGLAPAGEQYFGPGTRLTVT.

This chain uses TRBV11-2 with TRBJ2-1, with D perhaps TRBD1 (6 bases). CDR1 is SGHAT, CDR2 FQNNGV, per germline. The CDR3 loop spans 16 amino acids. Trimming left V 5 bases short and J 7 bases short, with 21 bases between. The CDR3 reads CASSRWDPHTGNEQFF. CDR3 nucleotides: TGTGCCAGCAGCCGTTGGGACCCCCATACAGGGAATGAGCAGTTCTTC.

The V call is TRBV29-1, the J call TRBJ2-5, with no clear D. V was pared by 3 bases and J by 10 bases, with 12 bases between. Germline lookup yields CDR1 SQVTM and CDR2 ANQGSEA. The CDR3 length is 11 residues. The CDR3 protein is CSVDKGGVQYF. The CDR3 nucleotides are TGCAGCGTTGATAAGGGTGGTGTCCAGTACTTC.

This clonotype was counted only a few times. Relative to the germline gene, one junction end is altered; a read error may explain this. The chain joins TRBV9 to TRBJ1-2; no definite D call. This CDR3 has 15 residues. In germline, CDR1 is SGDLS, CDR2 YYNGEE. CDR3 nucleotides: TGCGCCAGCAGCGTAGCGGAGTCCGTGAGTTATGGCTACACCTTC. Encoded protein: CASSVAESVSYGYTF. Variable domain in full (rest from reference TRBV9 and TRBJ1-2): DSGVTQTPKHLITATGQRVTLRCSPRSGDLSVYWYQQSLDQGLQFLIQYYNGEERAKGNILERFSAQQFPDLHSELNLSSLELGDSALYFCASSVAESVSYGYTFGSGTRLTVV.

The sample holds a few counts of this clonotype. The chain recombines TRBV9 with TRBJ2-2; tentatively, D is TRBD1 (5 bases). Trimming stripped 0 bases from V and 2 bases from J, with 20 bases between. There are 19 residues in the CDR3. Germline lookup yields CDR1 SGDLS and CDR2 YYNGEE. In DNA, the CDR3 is TGTGCCAGCAGCGTAGCGCCCAGGGCTGTAGGTGGTAACACCGGGGAGCTGTTTTTT. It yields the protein CASSVAPRAVGGNTGELFF.

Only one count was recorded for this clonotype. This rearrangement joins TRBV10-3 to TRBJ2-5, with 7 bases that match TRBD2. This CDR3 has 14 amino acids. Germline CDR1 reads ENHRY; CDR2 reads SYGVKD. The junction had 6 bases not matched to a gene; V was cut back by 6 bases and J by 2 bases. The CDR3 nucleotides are TGTGCCATCAGAAAATCTAGCGGTCAAGAGACCCAGTACTTC. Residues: CAIRKSSGQETQYF.

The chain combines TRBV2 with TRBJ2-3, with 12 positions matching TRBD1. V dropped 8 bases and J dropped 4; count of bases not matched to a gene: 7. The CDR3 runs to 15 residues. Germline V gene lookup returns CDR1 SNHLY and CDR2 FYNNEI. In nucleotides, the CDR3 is TGTGCCAGCTCTAGGGGACAGGGGGCATCAGATACGCAGTATTTT. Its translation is CASSRGQGASDTQYF.

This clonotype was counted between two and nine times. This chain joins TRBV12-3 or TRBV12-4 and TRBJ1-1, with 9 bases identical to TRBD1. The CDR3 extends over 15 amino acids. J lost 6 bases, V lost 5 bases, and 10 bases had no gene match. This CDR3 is CASSPWGQGIAEAFF. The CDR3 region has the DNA TGTGCCAGCAGTCCCTGGGGACAGGGCATCGCTGAAGCTTTCTTT.

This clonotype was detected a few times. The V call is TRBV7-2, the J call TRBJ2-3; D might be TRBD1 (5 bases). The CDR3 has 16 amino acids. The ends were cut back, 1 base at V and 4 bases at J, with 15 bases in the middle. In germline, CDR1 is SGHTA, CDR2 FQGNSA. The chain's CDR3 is CASSLGWRLGADTQYF. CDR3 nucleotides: TGTGCCAGCAGCTTAGGATGGCGCCTAGGGGCAGATACGCAGTATTTT.